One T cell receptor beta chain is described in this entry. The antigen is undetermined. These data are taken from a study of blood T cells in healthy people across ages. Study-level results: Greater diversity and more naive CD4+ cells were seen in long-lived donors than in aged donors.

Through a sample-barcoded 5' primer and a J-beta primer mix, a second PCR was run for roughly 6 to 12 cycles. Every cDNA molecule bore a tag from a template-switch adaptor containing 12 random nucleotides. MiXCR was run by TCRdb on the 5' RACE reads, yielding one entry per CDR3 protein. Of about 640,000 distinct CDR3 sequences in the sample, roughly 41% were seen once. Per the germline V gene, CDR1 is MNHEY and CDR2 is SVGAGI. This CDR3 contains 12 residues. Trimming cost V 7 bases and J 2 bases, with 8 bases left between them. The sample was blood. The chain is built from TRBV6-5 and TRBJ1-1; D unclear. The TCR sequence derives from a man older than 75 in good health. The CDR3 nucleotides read TGTGCCAGCACCTCACTTAACACTGAAGCTTTCTTT. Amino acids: CASTSLNTEAFF.